This TCR beta chain was found in a study of T cell repertoires in cytomegalovirus infection. For the study at large: From public TCR beta signatures came an indication of both CMV infection and matching HLA type. Study-wide results and caveats: Clonotype analysis showed dominance of the ex vivo response by HLA-C-restricted CMV-specific TCR beta clonotypes.

This clonotype was seen more than once but under ten times. Its specificity is not known. Trimming stripped 1 base from V and 4 bases from J, with 7 bases between. CDR3 length: 13 residues. The V gene's germline CDR1 is MGHRA and CDR2 YSYEKL. Each CDR3 protein is one row after TCRdb ran MiXCR on the reads. The sample lists approximately 1,000,000 distinct CDR3 sequences, approximately 31% occurring once. The chain carries TRBV4-1 and TRBJ1-2; D unresolved. Here the sequenced sample was cultured CD8+ T cells from PBMCs, taken from culture after CMV antigen stimulation. This sequence originates from a human donor in good health (CMV status not recorded). Some clones in this sample may be carry-over from other donors' samples. Here the CDR3 DNA reads TGCGCCAGCAGCCAAGGTGGCTTCTATGGCTACACCTTC. As protein: CASSQGGFYGYTF.